These 21 T cell receptor beta chains came from one sample sequenced in a study of blood T cell repertoires in COVID-19. Clones were read by immunoSEQ multiplex PCR, and TCRdb kept only the in-frame ones, dropping some. The table records 280,000 or so clones, almost 90% of them present only once. The sequencing input was PBMCs or T cells enriched from blood (not recorded which). The receptors shown here come from a woman aged 18-29 years with acute COVID-19.

CDR3 coding DNA: TGTGCCACCGGGAGGGAGCAGTTCTTC. It yields the protein CATGREQFF. This chain connects TRBV12-3 or TRBV12-4 to TRBJ2-1; TRBD2 matches 7 bases. This CDR3 has 9 residues. V shed 10 bases and J 10 bases; nucleotides not matched to a gene: 1.

CDR3: CASSLGGNGNTEAFF. Here the CDR3 DNA reads TGTGCCAGCTCCTTAGGCGGAAACGGGAACACTGAAGCTTTCTTT. V and J are TRBV27 and TRBJ1-1; D unclear. V shed 8 bases and J shed 1 base, with 17 bases lying between them. The CDR3 length is 15 residues. In germline, CDR1 is MNHEY, CDR2 SMNVEV (reference sequence).

V gene TRBV5-6 combines with J gene TRBJ2-5; TRBD2 is a possible D gene (6 bases). CDR1 is SGHDT and CDR2 is YYEEEE in the germline V gene. The CDR3 totals 12 residues. V shed 2 bases and J shed 5 bases, with 7 bases lying between them. CDR3 coding DNA: TGTGCCAGCAGCTTCGGAGGGGAGACCCAGTACTTC. Amino acids: CASSFGGETQYF.

The gene calls are TRBV20-1 and TRBJ1-6; D may be TRBD1 (5 bases). This CDR3 has 14 amino acids. Trimming cost V 3 bases and J 6 bases, with 12 bases left between them. Germline assignment: CDR1 DFQATT and CDR2 SNEGSKA (reference sequence). The CDR3 nucleotides are TGCAGTGCTAGTAGGGGCCAGCTTAATTCACCCCTCCACTTT. It is translated as CSASRGQLNSPLHF.

The chain uses TRBV28 and TRBJ1-1; no reliable D call. This CDR3 has 13 amino acids. Germline CDR1 is MDHEN and CDR2 is SYDVKM. The germline V and J ends were trimmed by 1 base and 3 bases, with 6 bases remaining between them. CDR3 coding DNA: TGTGCCAGCAGTTTATATCTCCACACTGAAGCTTTCTTT. Translating gives CASSLYLHTEAFF.

The rearrangement uses TRBV10-3 and TRBJ2-5, with 9 bases fitting TRBD2. This CDR3 has 16 residues. Germline lookup yields CDR1 ENHRY and CDR2 SYGVKD. V lost 3 bases, J lost 4 bases, and 9 bases stayed unmatched. The CDR3 bases are TGTGCCATCAGTGACGAAAGCGGGAGGAGGGGAGAGACCCAGTACTTC. Residues: CAISDESGRRGETQYF.

The V and J genes are TRBV4-2 and TRBJ2-1; 12 bases agree with TRBD1. The CDR3 is made up of 15 amino acids. V lost 5 bases and J lost 8; bases outside the gene matches: 7. Germline lookup yields CDR1 LGHNA and CDR2 YNFKEQ. CDR3 bases: TGTGCCAGCAGCTCCCGGGACAGGGGGCTTGATGAGCAGTTCTTC. It specifies CASSSRDRGLDEQFF.

V is TRBV5-8 and J is TRBJ2-5; D gene uncertain. The CDR3 has 13 residues. Germline-derived CDR1 and CDR2 are SGHTS and YDEGEE. The ends were cut back, 6 bases at V and 4 bases at J, with 13 bases in the middle. The CDR3 region has the DNA TGTGCCAGCACCCGCTTAGAAGCAGAGACCCAGTACTTC. Translating gives CASTRLEAETQYF.

The chain combines TRBV7-2 with TRBJ2-6; possible D gene TRBD1, 6 bases. The germline gives CDR1 SGHTA, CDR2 FQGNSA. CDR3 size: 15 residues. V was clipped by 5 bases and J by 2 bases, with 10 bases between them. The CDR3: CASSQNRAGANVLTF. The CDR3 DNA is TGTGCCAGCAGCCAGAACAGGGCTGGGGCCAACGTCCTGACTTTC. Complete variable domain (other parts from reference TRBV7-2 and TRBJ2-6): GAGVSQSPSNKVTEKGKDVELRCDPISGHTALYWYRQSLGQGLEFLIYFQGNSAPDKSGLPSDRFSAERTGGSVSTLTIQRTQQEDSAVYLCASSQNRAGANVLTFGAGSRLTVL.

This chain links TRBV10-1 with TRBJ2-3; tentative D call: TRBD2 (6 bases). Germline V gene sequence: CDR1 WNHNN, CDR2 SYGVQD (reference sequence). Trimming took off 3 bases at V and 0 bases at J, with 10 bases between the two ends. This CDR3 is built from 15 residues. CDR3 in amino acids: CASSDRGRSTDTQYF. In DNA form, the CDR3 reads TGCGCCAGCAGTGATCGAGGGAGGAGCACAGATACGCAGTATTTT.

The chain couples TRBV28 to TRBJ1-2, with D possibly being TRBD1 (5 bases). Germline values: CDR1 MDHEN, CDR2 SYDVKM. CDR3 length: 18 amino acids. V was cut by 0 bases and J by 7 bases, with 24 bases left in between. The CDR3 here is CASSLCTAQGSRLCGYTF. DNA of the CDR3: TGTGCCAGCAGTTTATGCACAGCGCAGGGTAGCAGGTTGTGTGGCTACACCTTC.

About this clone itself: The same CDR3 also results from other DNA sequences found in this sample. The V gene is TRBV4-3, the J gene TRBJ2-1; possible D gene TRBD2, 5 bases. Germline assignment: CDR1 LGHNA and CDR2 YSLEER. Trimming stripped 1 base from V and 3 bases from J, with 10 bases between. The CDR3 runs 15 residues. The CDR3 spells CASSQGSSVYNEQFF. In DNA form, the CDR3 reads TGCGCCAGCAGCCAAGGTAGTAGCGTCTACAATGAGCAGTTCTTC.

V is TRBV7-9 and J is TRBJ1-2; D is possibly TRBD1 (5 bases). V lost 1 base, J lost 1 base, and 16 bases lay in between. The CDR3 covers 17 residues. Germline V gene sequence: CDR1 SEHNR, CDR2 FQNEAQ (reference sequence). CDR3 DNA: TGTGCCAGCAGCTTAGGCACTCAGGGTTTAGGTAACTATGGCTACACCTTC. Its translation: CASSLGTQGLGNYGYTF.

The rearrangement links TRBV3-1 (or the pseudogene TRBV3-2) to TRBJ2-7; TRBD2 matches at 13 bases. V trimming: 2 bases; J trimming: 8 bases; junction bases outside the gene matches: 6. This CDR3 spans 15 amino acids. CDR1 is LGHDT, CDR2 YNNKEL, per germline (reference sequence). The CDR3 DNA follows: TGTGCCAGCAGCCAACTGACCGGGACTAGCGGGAAGCAGTACTTC. This gives the protein CASSQLTGTSGKQYF.

V usage is TRBV4-2 and J usage is TRBJ1-5, with D possibly TRBD1 on 6 matching bases. The CDR3 consists of 15 residues. Trimming took off 1 base at V and 3 bases at J, with 10 bases between the two ends. Germline CDR1 is LGHNA and CDR2 is YNFKEQ. The CDR3 nucleotides are TGTGCCAGCAGCCAAGGAGACAGGTCCAATCAGCCCCAGCATTTT. Residues: CASSQGDRSNQPQHF.

In this sample, this clone turned up a few times. This chain uses TRBV30 with TRBJ2-1, with D perhaps matching TRBD2 (5 bases). The CDR3 is 15 amino acids. Germline V gives CDR1 GTSNPN, CDR2 SVGIG (reference sequence). The germline V and J ends were trimmed by 4 bases and 4 bases, with 17 bases remaining between them. The CDR3 bases are TGTGCCTGGAACGGCGCGGGTTTGCTGTACAATGAGCAGTTCTTC. This encodes CAWNGAGLLYNEQFF.

The chain has TRBV11-2 and TRBJ2-2; 7 bases line up with TRBD1. Germline V CDR1 and CDR2: SGHAT, FQNNGV. Unmatched junction bases numbered 7, after V lost 3 bases and J lost 3 bases. The length of the CDR3 is 16 residues. The CDR3 sequence is CASSFSTGLDTGELFF. DNA for the CDR3: TGTGCCAGCAGCTTTTCGACAGGGTTGGACACCGGGGAGCTGTTTTTT.

The rearrangement links TRBV5-1 to TRBJ1-1; no clear D. Per germline, CDR1 SGHRS and CDR2 YFSETQ. The CDR3 is 16 residues long. Trimming took 4 bases from V and 4 from J, leaving 20 bases between them. The CDR3 DNA reads as TGCGCCAGCAGCCTACGACCCGGGGTGGGGAGCACTGAAGCTTTCTTT. Residues: CASSLRPGVGSTEAFF.

This clone was recorded only once. The gene calls are TRBV4-3 and TRBJ2-5; TRBD1 matches 7 bases. There are 15 residues in the CDR3. J was trimmed by 1 base and V by 0 bases; bases with no gene match: 2. Germline loops: CDR1 LGHNA, CDR2 YSLEER. The CDR3 loop reads CASSQDYRGQETQYF. The CDR3 DNA is TGCGCCAGCAGCCAAGATTACAGGGGCCAAGAGACCCAGTACTTC.

V is TRBV28 and J is TRBJ2-1, with 7 positions matching TRBD1. Germline values: CDR1 MDHEN, CDR2 SYDVKM. The junction had 6 bases not matched to a gene; V was cut back by 7 bases and J by 0 bases. The CDR3 totals 15 residues. The CDR3 region is CASKPGQSSYNEQFF. CDR3 DNA: TGTGCCAGCAAACCGGGACAGAGCTCCTACAATGAGCAGTTCTTC.

This rearrangement joins TRBV7-9 to TRBJ1-1, with D hard to call. Germline CDR1 is SEHNR and CDR2 is FQNEAQ (reference sequence). The CDR3 extends over 14 amino acids. V lost 5 bases, J lost 3 bases, and 13 bases lay in between. In DNA, the CDR3 is TGTGCCAGCAGCCCCCCGACGGGTTACACTGAAGCTTTCTTT. Its translation: CASSPPTGYTEAFF.